A single TCR beta chain is shown here with its context. Antigen specificity is unknown. Germline CDR1 is LGHNA and CDR2 is YSLEER. The CDR3 extends over 14 amino acids. Trimming removed 3 bases at V and 3 bases at J, with 12 bases between. It was with a sample-barcoded 5' primer and a J-beta primer mix that a second PCR of about 6 to 12 cycles was run. TCRdb reprocessed the 5' RACE reads via MiXCR and lists one record per CDR3 protein. The sample comprises roughly 860,000 distinct CDR3 sequences, under 80% of which are singletons, and 25% to 35% rests with the top ten. These data come from a study of blood T cells in healthy people across ages. Whole-study findings and limits: The CMV status of each donor remained undetermined, and this could have confounded shifts in expanded clonotypes. The study found TCR beta diversity correlated strongly with naive T cell percentage. Significant beta diversity loss was already apparent by age roughly 44, declining roughly linearly.

Sequencing was done on a sample of blood. The rearrangement joins TRBV4-3 to TRBJ2-7; a possible D gene is TRBD1 (5 bases). This TCR was recovered from a man in his thirties or forties in good health. Written as DNA, the CDR3 is TGCGCCAGCAGCCAGGTTCAGGGATTCTACGAGCAGTACTTC. Protein: CASSQVQGFYEQYF.